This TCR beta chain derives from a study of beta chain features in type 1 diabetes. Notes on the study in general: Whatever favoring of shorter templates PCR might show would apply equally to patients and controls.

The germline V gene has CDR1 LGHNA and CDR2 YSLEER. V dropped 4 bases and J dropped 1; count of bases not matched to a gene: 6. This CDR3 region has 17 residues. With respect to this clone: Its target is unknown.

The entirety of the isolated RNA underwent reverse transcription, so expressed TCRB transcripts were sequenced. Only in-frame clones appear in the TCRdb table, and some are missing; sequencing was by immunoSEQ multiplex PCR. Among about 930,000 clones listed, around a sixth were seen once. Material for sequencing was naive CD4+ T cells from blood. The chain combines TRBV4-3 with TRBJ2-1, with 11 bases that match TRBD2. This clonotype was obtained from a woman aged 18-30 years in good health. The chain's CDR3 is CASSLRGTSGSYNEQFF. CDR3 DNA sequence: TGCGCCAGCAGCCTACGCGGGACTAGCGGTTCCTACAATGAGCAGTTCTTC.